The source of this TCR beta chain is a study of T cell repertoires in chronic hepatitis B (dated by TCRdb to the late 2010s). A word on this clone: Its specific antigen is unknown. The input lacks base qualities; no much larger clone sits a single base away.

Between the V and J ends, shortened by 3 bases and 8 bases respectively, the junction contains 13 bases. The CDR3 sequence holds 14 residues, the cysteine and phenylalanine included. The CDR3 DNA has 42 bases and is translated from base 1. CDR1 and CDR2, per the germline V gene, are MNHNS and SASEGT. Receptors were amplified or captured by the immunoSEQ multiplex PCR assay. Held by TCRdb, this immuneACCESS table contains in-frame sequences only and omits some clones. Under half of the omission traces to an unresolved V gene where checked; the cause of the rest is unknown. This sample is represented by around 420 clones; around 78% of them were singletons. Around two fifths of the sample goes to the ten largest clones.

This clonotype was obtained from a human donor with chronic hepatitis B virus infection. This chain joins TRBV6-1 to TRBJ1-4; tentative D gene TRBD1, with 5 bases matching. Sequences were obtained from total CD8+ T cells from PBMCs. The bases are TGTGCCAGCAGTGATCGGGGGTTGGGAGAAAAACTGTTTTTT. Its protein is CASSDRGLGEKLFF.